This TCR beta chain was recorded in a study of blood T cell repertoires in COVID-19. Generated by immunoSEQ multiplex PCR, the TCRdb table keeps only in-frame clones and is missing some. The sample shows under 85,000 clones, about nine tenths of them seen only once. This CDR3 contains 15 residues. V gave up 6 bases and J gave up 9 bases; unmatched junction bases: 15. The germline V gene has CDR1 SNHLY and CDR2 FYNNEI. The chain carries TRBV2 and TRBJ2-7, with 9 bases that match TRBD2. Sequencing used peripheral blood. The TCR comes from a man aged 70-80 years with active or convalescent COVID-19. The CDR3 sequence: CASRPRLAGPFGQYF. The CDR3 DNA sequence: TGTGCCAGCAGACCCAGGCTAGCGGGGCCCTTCGGGCAGTACTTC.